Each of the 10 T cell receptor beta chains below was sequenced from the same sample in a study of identical twins. Each CDR3 protein gets one entry after TCRdb re-called the 5' RACE reads with MiXCR. The sample includes approximately 470,000 distinct CDR3 sequences, over 12% seen only once; the top ten take roughly 0.56%. Separately, the same data were catalogued under a study of yellow fever vaccine responses in identical twins.

Sequenced input: CD4+ T cells sorted from blood. Receptor source: a woman under 30 in good health.

The chain is built from TRBV7-2 and TRBJ2-7, with a tentative D call TRBD1 (5 bases). V was shortened by 1 base and J by 5 bases, with 12 bases between the two germline ends. CDR1 and CDR2 from the germline V gene are SGHTA and FQGNSA. This CDR3 spans 14 amino acids. CDR3 sequence reads: CASSLVSGWDEQYF. The CDR3 coding sequence is TGTGCCAGCAGCTTAGTGTCAGGGTGGGACGAGCAGTACTTC.

This chain joins TRBV18 and TRBJ1-2, with D possibly TRBD1 on 5 matching bases. V lost 3 bases and J 2 bases, leaving 13 bases between the germline ends. Germline V gene sequence: CDR1 KGHSH, CDR2 LQKENI. The CDR3 length is 15 residues. The CDR3 nucleotides are TGTGCCAGCTCACCGGGGACCGGCGAAAACTATGGCTACACCTTC. Protein sequence: CASSPGTGENYGYTF. Complete variable domain (other parts from reference TRBV18 and TRBJ1-2): NAGVMQNPRHLVRRRGQEARLRCSPMKGHSHVYWYRQLPEEGLKFMVYLQKENIIDESGMPKERFSAEFPKEGPSILRIQQVVRGDSAAYFCASSPGTGENYGYTFGSGTRLTVV.

The V gene is TRBV7-9, the J gene TRBJ1-6; D is possibly TRBD1 (6 bases). Germline CDR1 is SEHNR and CDR2 is FQNEAQ (reference sequence). There are 15 residues in the CDR3. V gave up 2 bases and J gave up 6 bases, with 11 bases separating them. In DNA, the CDR3 is TGTGCCAGCAGCTTACCGGGACAACCTAATTCACCCCTCCACTTT. Translation: CASSLPGQPNSPLHF. The full variable domain, with the rest looked up from reference TRBV7-9 and TRBJ1-6, is DTGVSQNPRHKITKRGQNVTFRCDPISEHNRLYWYRQTLGQGPEFLTYFQNEAQLEKSRLLSDRFSAERPKGSFSTLEIQRTEQGDSAMYLCASSLPGQPNSPLHFGNGTRLTVT.

This clonotype has a handful of counts. The chain links TRBV7-2 to TRBJ2-7, with 8 bases that match TRBD2. Per germline, CDR1 SGHTA and CDR2 FQGNSA. After removal of 5 bases from V and 0 bases from J, the junction contained 6 bases not matched to a gene. This CDR3 has 15 residues. The CDR3, as DNA: TGTGCCAGCAGCATTAGCGGGGAGAGCTCCTACGAGCAGTACTTC. It codes for CASSISGESSYEQYF.

V usage is TRBV5-1 and J usage is TRBJ2-7, with D possibly being TRBD1 (5 bases). In germline, CDR1 is SGHRS, CDR2 YFSETQ. The length of the CDR3 is 14 residues. The V end lost 4 bases, the J end lost 0 bases, and 11 bases lay between the germline ends. CDR3 in DNA: TGCGCCAGCAGCCTAGGGGCGAACTCCTACGAGCAGTACTTC. As protein: CASSLGANSYEQYF.

The chain recombines TRBV28 with TRBJ1-5; the match to TRBD1 covers 7 bases. Germline lookup yields CDR1 MDHEN and CDR2 SYDVKM. The CDR3 is made up of 14 amino acids. J lost 7 bases, V lost 4 bases, and 7 bases had no gene match. CDR3 protein: CASSSRQGDQPQHF. Written as DNA, the CDR3 is TGTGCCAGCAGTTCAAGACAGGGAGACCAGCCCCAGCATTTT.

This clonotype was observed a few times. This chain joins TRBV6-5 and TRBJ2-5; D perhaps matches TRBD2 (6 bases). Between the trimmed V and J ends, which lost 2 bases and 2 bases, there was a span of 12 bases. The CDR3 contains 15 residues. Germline V gene sequence: CDR1 MNHEY, CDR2 SVGAGI. This CDR3 reads CASSYTGVIQETQYF. CDR3 nucleotides: TGTGCCAGCAGTTACACGGGGGTAATACAAGAGACCCAGTACTTC.

V gene TRBV6-5 combines with J gene TRBJ2-7; 9 bases align to TRBD1. J lost 2 bases, V lost 4 bases, and 6 bases had no gene match. This CDR3 spans 15 amino acids. Germline V gene lookup returns CDR1 MNHEY and CDR2 SVGAGI. DNA for the CDR3: TGTGCCAGCAGTTTGTACAGGGGGCTTCCCTACGAGCAGTACTTC. It specifies CASSLYRGLPYEQYF.

This clonotype occurred many times. V and J are TRBV15 and TRBJ2-5; 10 bases map to TRBD1. V shed 0 bases and J 2 bases; nucleotides not matched to a gene: 9. The CDR3 is 18 amino acids. Germline loops: CDR1 LNHNV, CDR2 YYDKDF (reference sequence). The CDR3 reads CATSRDPTRQGAQETQYF. In nucleotides, the CDR3 is TGTGCCACCAGCAGAGATCCCACCAGACAGGGGGCGCAAGAGACCCAGTACTTC.

This clonotype was seen only a few times. This chain connects TRBV7-3 to TRBJ1-5, with D hard to call. This CDR3 comprises 13 residues. Deletions cut 6 bases from V and 6 bases from J, with 12 bases between. The germline CDR1 and CDR2 sequences are SGHTA and FQGTGA. The CDR3 nucleotides read TGTGCCAGCAGAACAAGGGTTGGTCAGCCCCAGCATTTT. Its translation: CASRTRVGQPQHF.